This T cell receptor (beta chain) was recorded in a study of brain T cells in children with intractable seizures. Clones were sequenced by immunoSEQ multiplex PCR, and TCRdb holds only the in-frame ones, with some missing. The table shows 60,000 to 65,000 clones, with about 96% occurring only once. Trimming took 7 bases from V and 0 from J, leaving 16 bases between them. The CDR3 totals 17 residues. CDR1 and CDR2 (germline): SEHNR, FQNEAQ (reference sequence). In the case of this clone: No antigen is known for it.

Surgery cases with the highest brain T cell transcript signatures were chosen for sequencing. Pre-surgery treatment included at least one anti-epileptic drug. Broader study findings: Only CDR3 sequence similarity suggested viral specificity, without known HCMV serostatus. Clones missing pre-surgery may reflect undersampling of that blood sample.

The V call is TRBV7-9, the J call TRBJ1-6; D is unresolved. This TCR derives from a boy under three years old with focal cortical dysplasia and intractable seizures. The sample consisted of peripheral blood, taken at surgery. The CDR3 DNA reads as TGTGCCAGCACCGAGTGGAGGGCCAGCTCCTATAATTCACCCCTCCACTTT. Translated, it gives CASTEWRASSYNSPLHF.